The 30 T cell receptor beta chains below come from one sample, sequenced in a study of blood T cell repertoires in COVID-19. The table came from immunoSEQ multiplex PCR; TCRdb's copy has only in-frame clones and leaves some out. This table has 100,000 to 120,000 clones, around 74% appearing once. Material: peripheral blood. The receptors come from a woman aged 70 to 79 with acute or convalescent COVID-19.

This chain uses TRBV5-1 with TRBJ2-3; 8 bases align to TRBD1. The germline V gene has CDR1 SGHRS and CDR2 YFSETQ. The CDR3 sequence is 16 residues long. V was pared by 4 bases and J by 1 base, with 8 bases of the junction left unmatched. In nucleotides, the CDR3 is TGCGCCAGCAGCCTAGGCCCGGGACAGGGCACAGATACGCAGTATTTT. This encodes CASSLGPGQGTDTQYF.

V gene TRBV27 combines with J gene TRBJ1-1, with 7 nucleotides matching TRBD1. The CDR3 is 14 residues long. Per the germline V gene, CDR1 is MNHEY and CDR2 is SMNVEV (reference sequence). V shed 5 bases and J 4 bases; nucleotides not matched to a gene: 7. CDR3 bases: TGTGCCAGCAGTGTGCTGAACAGGGGCACTGAAGCTTTCTTT. Protein: CASSVLNRGTEAFF.

V gene TRBV28 combines with J gene TRBJ1-2; no clear D gene. V gave up 7 bases and J gave up 8 bases, with 8 bases separating them. The CDR3 totals 10 residues. CDR1 is MDHEN and CDR2 is SYDVKM in the germline V gene. CDR3 amino acids: CASKDWGYTF. CDR3 in DNA: TGTGCCAGCAAAGACTGGGGCTACACCTTC.

This clone was found once. The chain combines TRBV6-5 with TRBJ1-3; TRBD1 agrees at 9 bases. V gave up 2 bases and J gave up 3 bases; unmatched junction bases: 2. Germline CDR1 reads MNHEY; CDR2 reads SVGAGI. This CDR3 contains 15 residues. CDR3 residues: CASSYGTGYGNTIYF. Here the CDR3 DNA reads TGTGCCAGCAGTTACGGGACAGGGTATGGAAACACCATATATTTT.

This rearrangement joins TRBV9 to TRBJ1-3, with D unresolved. Per germline, CDR1 SGDLS and CDR2 YYNGEE. V lost 1 base and J 0 bases, leaving 17 bases between the germline ends. This CDR3 comprises 18 residues. This chain's CDR3 is CASSVNPAGTSSGNTIYF. In nucleotides, the CDR3 is TGTGCCAGCAGCGTAAACCCGGCAGGCACGAGCTCTGGAAACACCATATATTTT.

The chain recombines TRBV7-2 with TRBJ1-2; weak D call: TRBD1 (5 bases). The CDR3 sequence is 14 residues long. V was shortened by 3 bases and J by 3 bases, with 11 bases between the two germline ends. CDR1 and CDR2 (germline): SGHTA, FQGNSA. CDR3 in amino acids: CASSLLGGYYGYTF. The CDR3 nucleotides read TGTGCCAGCAGCTTGTTGGGGGGTTACTATGGCTACACCTTC.

This clone was seen a few times. The V and J genes are TRBV4-2 and TRBJ1-3; 7 nucleotides match TRBD1. Germline V gene data show CDR1 as LGHNA and CDR2 as YNFKEQ. CDR3 length equals 15 residues. V was pared by 3 bases and J by 2 bases, with 4 bases of the junction left unmatched. In DNA, the CDR3 is TGTGCCAGCAGCCAGGTAACAGGGGCTGGAAACACCATATATTTT. This translates into CASSQVTGAGNTIYF.

The genes are TRBV10-3 and TRBJ1-2, with 7 bases that match TRBD1. The V gene's germline CDR1 is ENHRY and CDR2 SYGVKD. V shed 6 bases, J shed 3 bases, and the junction held 10 bases outside the gene matches. There are 15 residues in the CDR3. CDR3 sequence (DNA): TGTGCCATCAGGGGTATACAGGGGAGAGACTATGGCTACACCTTC. This sequence encodes CAIRGIQGRDYGYTF.

This clone was seen many times. Other nucleotide sequences from this sample produce the same CDR3. The rearrangement uses TRBV6-5 and TRBJ1-2; D is undetermined. The CDR3 extends over 11 amino acids. CDR1 is MNHEY and CDR2 is SVGAGI in the germline V gene. The V and J ends lost 6 bases and 3 bases respectively, with 5 bases between them. DNA for the CDR3: TGTGCCAGCAGGAGGGACTATGGCTACACCTTC. Translating it yields CASRRDYGYTF.

This chain links TRBV5-1 with TRBJ1-1; 9 positions agree with TRBD1. The CDR3 is 19 residues long. After removal of 0 bases from V and 4 bases from J, the junction contained 16 bases not matched to a gene. The germline V gene has CDR1 SGHRS and CDR2 YFSETQ. The CDR3 spells CASSLAPGQGWSFGTEAFF. The CDR3 nucleotides are TGCGCCAGCAGCTTGGCACCGGGACAGGGATGGAGTTTTGGCACTGAAGCTTTCTTT.

This clone was detected only once. The chain has TRBV30 and TRBJ1-5; possibly TRBD1 for D (6 bases). CDR1 and CDR2 (germline): GTSNPN, SVGIG (reference sequence). Trimming removed 0 bases at V and 9 bases at J, with 27 bases between. This CDR3 has 18 residues. CDR3 protein: CAWSVRLGAREGGRPQHF. The DNA of the CDR3 is TGTGCCTGGAGTGTACGACTGGGGGCGCGGGAGGGGGGCCGGCCCCAGCATTTT.

The genes are TRBV3-1 (or the pseudogene TRBV3-2) and TRBJ2-7; 7 bases line up with TRBD1. The CDR3 totals 15 residues. Germline CDR1 is LGHDT and CDR2 is YNNKEL (reference sequence). V trimming: 2 bases; J trimming: 6 bases; junction bases outside the gene matches: 10. CDR3 residues: CASSQSRDRSSEQYF. The CDR3 DNA reads as TGTGCCAGCAGCCAAAGCAGGGACAGATCATCCGAGCAGTACTTC.

Concerning this clone itself: This specimen includes other DNA sequences encoding the same CDR3. The chain joins TRBV5-4 to TRBJ2-2; possibly TRBD1 for D (5 bases). Trimming took 8 bases from V and 2 from J, leaving 13 bases between them. Germline V CDR1 and CDR2: SGHNT, YYREEE (reference sequence). The CDR3 covers 14 residues. The DNA for the CDR3 is TGTGCCAGTAGGCTGACAGTCAACACCGGGGAGCTGTTTTTT. The encoded protein is CASRLTVNTGELFF.

The chain employs TRBV5-1 and TRBJ2-2; 7 bases fit TRBD1. J was trimmed by 4 bases and V by 4 bases; bases with no gene match: 4. The germline V gene encodes CDR1 SGHRS and CDR2 YFSETQ. The CDR3 has 14 residues. The CDR3 region is CASSRNRGTGELFF. As DNA, the CDR3 is TGCGCCAGCAGCCGAAACAGGGGCACCGGGGAGCTGTTTTTT.

This clone was counted once. This chain joins TRBV3-1 (or the pseudogene TRBV3-2) and TRBJ1-1; 10 bases fit TRBD1. The germline gives CDR1 LGHDT, CDR2 YNNKEL (reference sequence). This CDR3 has 18 amino acids. The trim removed 2 bases at V and 4 bases at J, leaving 13 bases unmatched. CDR3 DNA: TGTGCCAGCAGCCAACACTGGGGACAGGGGTATGGGCGCACTGAAGCTTTCTTT. Translated, it gives CASSQHWGQGYGRTEAFF.

This clone was picked up a small number of times. The rearrangement uses TRBV27 and TRBJ1-1; D possibly corresponds to TRBD1 (6 bases). Germline assignment: CDR1 MNHEY and CDR2 SMNVEV (reference sequence). V was trimmed by 6 bases and J by 5 bases, leaving 13 bases between them. There are 13 residues in the CDR3. The CDR3 DNA reads TGTGCCAGCAGCATCGCCAGGGGAACTGAAGCTTTCTTT. Its translation: CASSIARGTEAFF.

The chain recombines TRBV12-3 or TRBV12-4 with TRBJ2-1, with D possibly matching TRBD1 (5 bases). V was cut by 8 bases and J by 7 bases, with 15 bases left in between. The CDR3 loop spans 13 amino acids. CDR3 DNA sequence: TGTGCCAGCTGCAACCCCGACAGTAATGAGCAGTTCTTC. Its protein is CASCNPDSNEQFF.

The chain uses TRBV5-4 and TRBJ1-2, with D perhaps TRBD1 (5 bases). This CDR3 is built from 14 residues. The germline V and J ends were trimmed by 2 bases and 2 bases, with 10 bases remaining between them. Germline assignment: CDR1 SGHNT and CDR2 YYREEE (reference sequence). CDR3 DNA: TGTGCCAGCAGCTTCGGGGGGAGGAACTATGGCTACACCTTC. It encodes CASSFGGRNYGYTF.

The rearrangement links TRBV30 to TRBJ2-6; D possibly corresponds to TRBD1 (5 bases). Trimming removed 3 bases at V and 3 bases at J, with 12 bases between. The germline V gene has CDR1 GTSNPN and CDR2 SVGIG (reference sequence). The CDR3 contains 15 residues. Here the CDR3 DNA reads TGTGCCTGGAGGAGTCCAGGGCTTGGGGCCAACGTCCTGACTTTC. Amino acids: CAWRSPGLGANVLTF.

Only a few counts were recorded for this clone. The V and J genes are TRBV18 and TRBJ2-4, with a tentative D call TRBD2 (5 bases). In germline, CDR1 is KGHSH, CDR2 LQKENI. V lost 2 bases and J lost 5, with 10 bases in between. This CDR3 is built from 14 residues. CDR3 loop: CASSPEGRENIQYF. The CDR3 region has the DNA TGTGCCAGCTCACCAGAGGGTAGAGAAAACATTCAGTACTTC.

The gene calls are TRBV5-1 and TRBJ1-1, with D hard to call. V lost 3 bases and J 5 bases, leaving 8 bases between the germline ends. The CDR3 runs to 12 residues. Germline CDR1 is SGHRS and CDR2 is YFSETQ. This CDR3 is CASSSGGTEAFF. The CDR3 DNA reads as TGCGCCAGCAGCTCGGGAGGGACTGAAGCTTTCTTT.

J is TRBJ2-6 and V is TRBV10-2; TRBD1 might be the D (5 bases). The V end lost 4 bases, the J end lost 0 bases, and 16 bases lay between the germline ends. The CDR3 is 18 residues long. CDR1 is WSHSY and CDR2 is SAAADI in the germline V gene. This CDR3 is CASSARRGGRSGANVLTF. The CDR3 coding sequence is TGCGCCAGCAGTGCCCGAAGGGGCGGTCGCTCTGGGGCCAACGTCCTGACTTTC.

This chain joins TRBV7-8 and TRBJ1-3; D is unclear. Germline loops: CDR1 SGHVS, CDR2 FQNEAQ. This CDR3 region has 14 residues. Trimming cost V 2 bases and J 9 bases, with 14 bases left between them. CDR3 sequence reads: CASSLSGNLGTIYF. The CDR3 coding sequence is TGTGCCAGCAGCTTATCGGGGAATCTTGGCACCATATATTTT.

The J gene is TRBJ2-5, the V gene TRBV14; D remains unclear. CDR3 length equals 14 residues. Germline-derived CDR1 and CDR2 are SGHDN and FVKESK. V was pared by 1 base and J by 5 bases, with 11 bases between. Here the CDR3 reads CASSQVRGLETQYF. In DNA form, the CDR3 reads TGTGCCAGCAGCCAAGTTCGCGGTTTGGAGACCCAGTACTTC.

The table lists this clone with a few counts. V usage is TRBV3-1 (or the pseudogene TRBV3-2) and J usage is TRBJ1-1, with unresolved D. In germline, CDR1 is LGHDT, CDR2 YNNKEL (reference sequence). Trimming took off 0 bases at V and 3 bases at J, with 8 bases between the two ends. The CDR3 length is 14 residues. CDR3 loop: CASSQDWQDTEAFF. The CDR3 DNA reads TGTGCCAGCAGCCAAGATTGGCAGGACACTGAAGCTTTCTTT.

As concerns this clone: The sample carries other DNA sequences with the same CDR3. The J gene is TRBJ1-1, the V gene TRBV3-1 (or the pseudogene TRBV3-2), with TRBD1 matching 8 bases. Trimming at V came to 4 bases and at J to 2 bases, leaving 3 bases not matched to a gene. Per the germline V gene, CDR1 is LGHDT and CDR2 is YNNKEL (reference sequence). This CDR3 is built from 14 residues. The CDR3 reads CASSRDRLNTEAFF. CDR3 sequence (DNA): TGTGCCAGCAGCCGGGACAGGTTAAACACTGAAGCTTTCTTT.

V gene TRBV30 combines with J gene TRBJ1-2; D possibly corresponds to TRBD1 (5 bases). Germline V gene sequence: CDR1 GTSNPN, CDR2 SVGIG (reference sequence). V was pared by 4 bases and J by 2 bases, with 17 bases between. The CDR3 has 15 amino acids. In nucleotides, the CDR3 is TGTGCCTGGAAAGAACGGGGGGTGACGAACTATGGCTACACCTTC. It is translated as CAWKERGVTNYGYTF.

The chain is built from TRBV27 and TRBJ2-7, with D unclear. Germline-derived CDR1 and CDR2 are MNHEY and SMNVEV (reference sequence). With 5 bases removed from V and 3 bases from J, the gap between germline ends came to 11 bases. The CDR3 runs 13 residues. As DNA, the CDR3 is TGTGCCAGCAGTCTTACAGTGGACTACGAGCAGTACTTC. It translates to CASSLTVDYEQYF.

This clone has a handful of counts. This chain links TRBV6-4 with TRBJ2-3; TRBD2 matches at 10 bases. This CDR3 comprises 14 residues. In germline, CDR1 is MRHNA, CDR2 SNTAGT. V lost 5 bases and J lost 2; bases outside the gene matches: 1. CDR3 loop: CASSSGGATDTQYF. CDR3 nucleotides: TGTGCCAGCAGTAGCGGGGGGGCCACAGATACGCAGTATTTT.

The V and J genes are TRBV27 and TRBJ2-7, with D possibly matching TRBD2 (6 bases). The V and J ends lost 3 bases and 11 bases respectively, with 17 bases between them. The CDR3 covers 13 residues. Per the germline V gene, CDR1 is MNHEY and CDR2 is SMNVEV (reference sequence). CDR3 sequence: CASSFSRGREEYF. The DNA for the CDR3 is TGTGCCAGCAGTTTTAGTAGGGGCAGGGAGGAGTACTTC.